This TCR beta chain is drawn from a study of blood T cell repertoires in COVID-19. Germline values: CDR1 SGHKS, CDR2 YYEKEE (reference sequence). The V and J ends lost 4 bases and 7 bases, in that order; junction bases with no gene match: 8. The CDR3 spans 15 residues. Sequencing was performed with immunoSEQ multiplex PCR; in TCRdb, only in-frame clones are kept and a portion is missing. The sample lists 300,000 to 400,000 clones; about 90% were seen once. V and J are TRBV5-5 and TRBJ1-4; 9 positions match TRBD1. The clonotype was recovered from a woman between 50 and 59 years old who had recovered from COVID-19. The sequencing sample was made of peripheral blood. CDR3 nucleotides: TGTGCCAGCAGCACCACGACAGGGGGTCGTGAAAAACTGTTTTTT. Its translation is CASSTTTGGREKLFF.